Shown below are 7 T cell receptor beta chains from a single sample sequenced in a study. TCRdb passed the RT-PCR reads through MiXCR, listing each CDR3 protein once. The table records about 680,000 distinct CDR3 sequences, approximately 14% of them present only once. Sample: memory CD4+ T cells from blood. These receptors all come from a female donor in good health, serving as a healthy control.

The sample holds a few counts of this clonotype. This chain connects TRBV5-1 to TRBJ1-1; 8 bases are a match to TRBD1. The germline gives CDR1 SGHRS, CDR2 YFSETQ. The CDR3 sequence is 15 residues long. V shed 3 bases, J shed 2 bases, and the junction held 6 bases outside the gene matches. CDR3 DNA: TGCGCCAGCAGCTCTTTCGGACAGGGCAACACTGAAGCTTTCTTT. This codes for CASSSFGQGNTEAFF.

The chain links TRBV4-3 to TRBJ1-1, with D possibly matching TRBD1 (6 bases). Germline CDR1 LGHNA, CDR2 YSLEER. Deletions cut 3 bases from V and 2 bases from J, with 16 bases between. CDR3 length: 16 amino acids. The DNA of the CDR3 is TGCGCCAGCAGCCAGCAGCACAGGGCCCCTAACACTGAAGCTTTCTTT. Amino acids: CASSQQHRAPNTEAFF.

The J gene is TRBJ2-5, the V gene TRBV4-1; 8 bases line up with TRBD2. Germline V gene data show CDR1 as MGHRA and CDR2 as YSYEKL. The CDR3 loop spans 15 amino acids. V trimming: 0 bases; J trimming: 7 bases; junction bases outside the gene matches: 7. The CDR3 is CASSQDLSGEWTQYF. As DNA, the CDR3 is TGCGCCAGCAGCCAAGACCTTAGCGGGGAATGGACCCAGTACTTC.

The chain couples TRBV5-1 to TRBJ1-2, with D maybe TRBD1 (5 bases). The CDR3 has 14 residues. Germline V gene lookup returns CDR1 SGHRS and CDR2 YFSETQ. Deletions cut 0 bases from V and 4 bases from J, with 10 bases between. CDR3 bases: TGCGCCAGCAGCTTGGGGGACGGGGTCTATGGCTACACCTTC. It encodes CASSLGDGVYGYTF. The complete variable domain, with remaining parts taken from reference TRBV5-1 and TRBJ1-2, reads KAGVTQTPRYLIKTRGQQVTLSCSPISGHRSVSWYQQTPGQGLQFLFEYFSETQRNKGNFPGRFSGRQFSNSRSEMNVSTLELGDSALYLCASSLGDGVYGYTFGSGTRLTVV.

The CDR3 sequence is CSASIPRGYNEQFF. In DNA form, the CDR3 reads TGCAGTGCTAGCATCCCAAGGGGCTACAATGAGCAGTTCTTC. The V gene is TRBV20-1, the J gene TRBJ2-1; D may be TRBD1 (5 bases). Trimming cost V 3 bases and J 3 bases, with 12 bases left between them. Germline CDR1 and CDR2: DFQATT and SNEGSKA (reference sequence). The CDR3 sequence is 14 residues long.

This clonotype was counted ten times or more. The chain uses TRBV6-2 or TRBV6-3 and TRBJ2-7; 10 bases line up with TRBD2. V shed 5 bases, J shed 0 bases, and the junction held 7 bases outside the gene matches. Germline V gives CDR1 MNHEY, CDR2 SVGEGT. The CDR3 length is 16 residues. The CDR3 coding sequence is TGTGCCAGCAGTCCCCATAGCGGGAGGAGCTCCTACGAGCAGTACTTC. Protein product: CASSPHSGRSSYEQYF.

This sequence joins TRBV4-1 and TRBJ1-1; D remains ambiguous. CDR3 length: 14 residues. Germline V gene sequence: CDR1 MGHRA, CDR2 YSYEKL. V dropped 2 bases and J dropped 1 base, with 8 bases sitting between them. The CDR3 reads CASSQPRGNTEAFF. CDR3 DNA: TGCGCCAGCAGCCAACCACGAGGGAACACTGAAGCTTTCTTT.